This entry lists 3 T cell receptor beta chains sequenced from one sample in a study of identical twins. TCRdb redid the calling of the 5' RACE reads with MiXCR, one entry per CDR3 protein. The sample consists of approximately 260,000 distinct CDR3 sequences, about 8% of them appearing once. These same data were also listed under a study on yellow fever vaccine responses in identical twins.

The sample taken for sequencing was CD8+ T cells sorted from blood. The origin of the receptors is a woman between 18 and 29 years old in good health.

This clonotype showed up just a few times. This chain uses TRBV7-3 with TRBJ2-1; D not resolved. V lost 0 bases, J lost 8 bases, and 8 bases lay in between. CDR3 length: 13 amino acids. Germline CDR1 reads SGHTA; CDR2 reads FQGTGA. CDR3 in amino acids: CASSLTVSHEQFF. The DNA of the CDR3 is TGTGCCAGCAGCTTAACGGTGTCTCATGAGCAGTTCTTC.

There are a few counts of this clonotype. V is TRBV24-1 and J is TRBJ1-1; D not resolved. This CDR3 contains 12 residues. CDR1 KGHDR and CDR2 SFDVKD come from the germline V gene. Trimming cost V 3 bases and J 12 bases, with 13 bases left between them. In DNA form, the CDR3 reads TGTGCCACCAGTGATCCCCTCGACGAAACTTTCTTT. Translation gives CATSDPLDETFF.

The CDR3 sequence is CASSPWALDRTRDTQYF. The CDR3 region has the DNA TGTGCCAGCAGCCCCTGGGCCTTGGACAGAACGAGAGATACGCAGTATTTT. The rearrangement joins TRBV7-9 to TRBJ2-3; possibly TRBD1 for D (6 bases). This CDR3 comprises 17 residues. CDR1 and CDR2 (germline): SEHNR, FQNEAQ (reference sequence). Trimming took 5 bases from V and 5 from J, leaving 23 bases between them.